A single sample gave rise to the 26 T cell receptor beta chains below, sequenced in a study of blood T cell repertoires in COVID-19. The assay was immunoSEQ multiplex PCR, and TCRdb's table has in-frame clones only and misses some. This sample has under 55,000 clones, with approximately 91% found just once. The source material was peripheral blood. These receptors were obtained from a human donor in a cohort sampled during active COVID-19.

The chain couples TRBV30 to TRBJ1-1; unclear D gene. V lost 3 bases and J 2 bases, leaving 13 bases between the germline ends. This CDR3 comprises 14 residues. Per germline, CDR1 GTSNPN and CDR2 SVGIG (reference sequence). Here the CDR3 reads CAWSVLTPNTEAFF. The CDR3 bases are TGTGCCTGGAGCGTATTGACACCAAACACTGAAGCTTTCTTT.

The V gene is TRBV6-2 or TRBV6-3, the J gene TRBJ1-1; D is possibly TRBD1 (5 bases). Trimming shortened V by 0 bases and J by 6 bases, and 8 bases separated the two germline ends. CDR3 length: 13 residues. Germline loops: CDR1 MNHEY, CDR2 SVGEGT. This CDR3 reads CASSYSGGPEAFF. The CDR3 nucleotides are TGTGCCAGCAGTTACTCGGGGGGACCTGAAGCTTTCTTT.

This chain connects TRBV29-1 to TRBJ1-2; 12 bases agree with TRBD1. Germline V lookup: CDR1 SQVTM, CDR2 ANQGSEA. J gave up 2 bases and V 7 bases, and 2 bases lay outside the gene matches. The CDR3 loop spans 13 amino acids. The CDR3 DNA reads as TGCAGCGGGGGACAGGGGGCCAACTATGGCTACACCTTC. Translating it yields CSGGQGANYGYTF. The entire variable domain, with the rest obtained from reference TRBV29-1 and TRBJ1-2, is as follows: SAVISQKPSRDICQRGTSLTIQCQVDSQVTMMFWYRQQPGQSLTLIATANQGSEATYESGFVIDKFPISRPNLTFSTLTVSNMSPEDSSIYLCSGGQGANYGYTFGSGTRLTVV.

This chain joins TRBV10-1 and TRBJ2-7; D may be TRBD1 (6 bases). This CDR3 contains 14 residues. CDR1 is WNHNN and CDR2 is SYGVQD in the germline V gene (reference sequence). V was shortened by 2 bases and J by 5 bases, with 13 bases between the two germline ends. As DNA, the CDR3 is TGCGCCAGCAGTGAGGACCGGGACAACGACGAGCAGTACTTC. Translating it yields CASSEDRDNDEQYF.

This clone was seen more than once but under ten times. The chain has TRBV5-1 and TRBJ2-1; 8 bases match TRBD1. Germline V gene lookup returns CDR1 SGHRS and CDR2 YFSETQ. Trimming took 5 bases from V and 5 from J; bases not matched to a gene: 9. This CDR3 has 15 residues. The CDR3 sequence: CASRQTGTGNNEQFF. The CDR3, as DNA: TGCGCCAGCAGACAAACCGGGACAGGCAACAATGAGCAGTTCTTC.

The rearrangement joins TRBV18 to TRBJ1-4; 7 bases match TRBD1. Germline-derived CDR1 and CDR2 are KGHSH and LQKENI. This CDR3 is 15 amino acids long. V lost 5 bases to trimming and J lost 5 bases; unmatched junction nucleotides: 8. The CDR3 region is CASSAPTGPNEKLFF. The CDR3 nucleotides are TGTGCCAGCTCAGCGCCGACAGGGCCCAATGAAAAACTGTTTTTT.

The chain recombines TRBV10-3 with TRBJ2-7; D gene unclear. Looked up from germline, CDR1 is ENHRY and CDR2 is SYGVKD. CDR3 size: 12 residues. V lost 4 bases, J lost 4 bases, and 8 bases lay in between. The CDR3 spells CAISAREYEQYF. Here the CDR3 DNA reads TGTGCCATCAGTGCGCGAGAATACGAGCAGTACTTC.

J is TRBJ1-2 and V is TRBV12-3 or TRBV12-4; D perhaps matches TRBD1 (5 bases). V lost 2 bases and J lost 8, with 12 bases in between. The CDR3 length is 13 residues. In DNA form, the CDR3 reads TGTGCCAGCAGTTTACAATCAGGGAAGGGCTACACCTTC. Translating it yields CASSLQSGKGYTF.

The chain employs TRBV30 and TRBJ1-5; weak D call: TRBD1 (5 bases). This CDR3 contains 14 residues. Deletions cut 1 base from V and 3 bases from J, with 10 bases between. Germline V lookup: CDR1 GTSNPN, CDR2 SVGIG (reference sequence). The CDR3 sequence: CAWSATGTNQPQHF. The CDR3 bases are TGTGCCTGGAGTGCTACAGGAACCAATCAGCCCCAGCATTTT.

The chain joins TRBV7-3 to TRBJ1-5; 8 nucleotides align to TRBD1. Germline CDR1 is SGHTA and CDR2 is FQGTGA. The CDR3 totals 15 residues. The junction had 4 bases not matched to a gene; V was cut back by 1 base and J by 5 bases. CDR3 in amino acids: CASSLSGQGHQPQHF. In DNA, the CDR3 is TGTGCCAGCAGCTTAAGTGGACAGGGACATCAGCCCCAGCATTTT.

J is TRBJ2-7 and V is TRBV6-5; 7 nucleotides align to TRBD1. V was clipped by 8 bases and J by 10 bases; unmatched bases: 11. The CDR3 contains 12 residues. Germline values: CDR1 MNHEY, CDR2 SVGAGI. This CDR3 reads CASGYDRDRQYF. In nucleotides, the CDR3 is TGTGCCAGCGGGTACGACAGGGATCGTCAGTACTTC.

The chain recombines TRBV5-1 with TRBJ1-5; D might be TRBD1 (5 bases). V was shortened by 4 bases and J by 1 base, with 12 bases between the two germline ends. The V gene's germline CDR1 is SGHRS and CDR2 YFSETQ. The CDR3 sequence is 15 residues long. CDR3 sequence: CASSTGGLSNQPQHF. The CDR3 bases are TGCGCCAGCAGCACCGGGGGTCTAAGCAATCAGCCCCAGCATTTT. Full variable domain (missing parts from reference TRBV5-1 and TRBJ1-5): KAGVTQTPRYLIKTRGQQVTLSCSPISGHRSVSWYQQTPGQGLQFLFEYFSETQRNKGNFPGRFSGRQFSNSRSEMNVSTLELGDSALYLCASSTGGLSNQPQHFGDGTRLSIL.

V is TRBV3-1 (or the pseudogene TRBV3-2) and J is TRBJ1-1, with TRBD1 identical over 10 bases. CDR3 length: 15 residues. V trimming: 5 bases; J trimming: 5 bases; junction bases outside the gene matches: 8. Germline V gene data show CDR1 as LGHDT and CDR2 as YNNKEL (reference sequence). In DNA, the CDR3 is TGTGCCAGCAGCGTTGACAGGGGGCTAAGGACTGAAGCTTTCTTT. This translates into CASSVDRGLRTEAFF.

V is TRBV9 and J is TRBJ2-7, with no clear D. The CDR3 length is 15 residues. The germline V and J ends were trimmed by 0 bases and 0 bases, with 10 bases remaining between them. CDR1 and CDR2 (germline): SGDLS, YYNGEE. For the CDR3, the DNA is TGTGCCAGCAGCGTAGAGGTGAGGAGCTCCTACGAGCAGTACTTC. Its translation: CASSVEVRSSYEQYF.

This chain uses TRBV7-3 with TRBJ2-2, with D maybe TRBD1 (6 bases). V dropped 0 bases and J dropped 6 bases, with 14 bases sitting between them. Germline assignment: CDR1 SGHTA and CDR2 FQGTGA. CDR3 length: 16 residues. The CDR3 here is CASSLTYASGAGELFF. The DNA for the CDR3 is TGTGCCAGCAGCTTAACGTATGCATCAGGGGCCGGGGAGCTGTTTTTT.

This clone was observed a single time. The chain has TRBV4-3 and TRBJ1-5; 7 nucleotides align to TRBD1. The length of the CDR3 is 16 residues. Germline V lookup: CDR1 LGHNA, CDR2 YSLEER. V lost 0 bases to trimming and J lost 6 bases; unmatched junction nucleotides: 8. As DNA, the CDR3 is TGCGCCAGCAGCCAAGATCGCACAGGGGTACGTCAGCCCCAGCATTTT. As protein: CASSQDRTGVRQPQHF.

The V gene is TRBV7-2, the J gene TRBJ2-1; 11 bases align to TRBD2. The CDR3 totals 15 residues. The V gene's germline CDR1 is SGHTA and CDR2 FQGNSA. Trimming cost V 1 base and J 6 bases; bases outside gene matches: 2. The CDR3 spells CASSLVTSGGNEQFF. The CDR3 nucleotides read TGTGCCAGCAGCTTAGTTACTAGCGGGGGCAATGAGCAGTTCTTC. Based on the CDR3 plus reference TRBV7-2 and TRBJ2-1, the full variable domain is GAGVSQSPSNKVTEKGKDVELRCDPISGHTALYWYRQSLGQGLEFLIYFQGNSAPDKSGLPSDRFSAERTGGSVSTLTIQRTQQEDSAVYLCASSLVTSGGNEQFFGPGTRLTVL.

The gene calls are TRBV6-6 and TRBJ2-7, with D maybe TRBD1 (5 bases). The CDR3 covers 15 residues. Between the trimmed V and J ends, which lost 0 bases and 5 bases, there was a span of 14 bases. In germline, CDR1 is MNHNY, CDR2 SVGAGI (reference sequence). CDR3 nucleotides: TGTGCCAGCAGTTACTCTTCCAGGGCTGGAAACGAGCAGTACTTC. Its protein is CASSYSSRAGNEQYF.

This chain joins TRBV6-5 and TRBJ1-2; the match to TRBD1 covers 10 bases. V lost 7 bases and J lost 4; bases outside the gene matches: 9. The CDR3 runs to 15 residues. Germline V gene lookup returns CDR1 MNHEY and CDR2 SVGAGI. The CDR3 sequence is CASIAWTGGSYGYTF. DNA for the CDR3: TGTGCCAGCATAGCCTGGACAGGGGGATCCTATGGCTACACCTTC.

Only a few counts were recorded for this clone. The chain joins TRBV27 to TRBJ2-2, with D possibly being TRBD2 (5 bases). This CDR3 has 13 residues. Germline-derived CDR1 and CDR2 are MNHEY and SMNVEV (reference sequence). Trimming cost V 6 bases and J 7 bases, with 12 bases left between them. CDR3 in amino acids: CASSAIRGGELFF. The DNA of the CDR3 is TGTGCCAGCAGCGCTATACGGGGCGGGGAGCTGTTTTTT.

J is TRBJ1-3 and V is TRBV6-6, with a weak D call TRBD1 (6 bases). The CDR3 runs to 12 residues. Germline lookup yields CDR1 MNHNY and CDR2 SVGAGI (reference sequence). V lost 5 bases and J 15 bases, leaving 17 bases between the germline ends. CDR3 sequence reads: CASSLPGTSKYF. The DNA of the CDR3 is TGTGCCAGCAGTCTTCCCGGGACATCAAAATATTTT.

This chain links TRBV9 with TRBJ2-1; 9 nucleotides line up with TRBD1. The junction had 12 bases not matched to a gene; V was cut back by 6 bases and J by 8 bases. Germline V gene lookup returns CDR1 SGDLS and CDR2 YYNGEE. CDR3 length equals 15 residues. CDR3 sequence (DNA): TGTGCCAGCACCGCTTTAGAGGGACAGGGTGATGAGCAGTTCTTC. Protein sequence: CASTALEGQGDEQFF. The full variable domain, completed using reference TRBV9 and TRBJ2-1, is DSGVTQTPKHLITATGQRVTLRCSPRSGDLSVYWYQQSLDQGLQFLIQYYNGEERAKGNILERFSAQQFPDLHSELNLSSLELGDSALYFCASTALEGQGDEQFFGPGTRLTVL.

The chain uses TRBV7-9 and TRBJ1-5; maybe TRBD1 (6 bases). This CDR3 contains 13 residues. The V end was cut by 5 bases, the J end by 6 bases, with 11 bases between. The germline gives CDR1 SEHNR, CDR2 FQNEAQ (reference sequence). The CDR3 DNA reads as TGTGCCAGCAGCCCTACAGGGAGTCAGCCCCAGCATTTT. Translating it yields CASSPTGSQPQHF. Variable domain in full (rest from reference TRBV7-9 and TRBJ1-5): DTGVSQNPRHKITKRGQNVTFRCDPISEHNRLYWYRQTLGQGPEFLTYFQNEAQLEKSRLLSDRFSAERPKGSFSTLEIQRTEQGDSAMYLCASSPTGSQPQHFGDGTRLSIL.

This rearrangement joins TRBV2 to TRBJ1-6; 7 bases are a match to TRBD1. Germline CDR1 is SNHLY and CDR2 is FYNNEI. This CDR3 contains 15 residues. Trimming removed 5 bases from V and 7 bases from J; junction bases left unmatched: 8. The CDR3 loop reads CASSIRDSSNSPLHF. Written as DNA, the CDR3 is TGTGCCAGCAGTATACGGGACAGCAGCAATTCACCCCTCCACTTT.

The chain combines TRBV6-1 with TRBJ1-5, with D possibly matching TRBD1 (6 bases). Germline values: CDR1 MNHNS, CDR2 SASEGT. The CDR3 is 20 residues long. With 0 bases removed from V and 0 bases from J, the gap between germline ends came to 21 bases. As DNA, the CDR3 is TGTGCCAGCAGTGAAGCGGTAGAGGGAAGAGGGGGTAATAGCAATCAGCCCCAGCATTTT. Amino acid sequence: CASSEAVEGRGGNSNQPQHF.

The chain recombines TRBV29-1 with TRBJ1-5; 8 nucleotides agree with TRBD1. This CDR3 is 13 amino acids long. The ends lost 8 bases at V and 7 bases at J; junction bases unmatched: 10. Germline V gene lookup returns CDR1 SQVTM and CDR2 ANQGSEA. The CDR3 DNA reads as TGCAGCTTTTCCAGGGGGCTAGGACAGCCCCAGCATTTT. Translation gives CSFSRGLGQPQHF.